A selection of T cell receptor beta chains follows, all from one sample in a study of T cells in localized non-small cell lung cancer. Clones were sequenced by immunoSEQ multiplex PCR, and TCRdb holds only the in-frame ones, with some missing. The sample records roughly 72,000 clones, 75% to 85% being singletons. The specimen was peripheral blood, collected before any cancer treatment. The receptors originated from a female donor aged 60 or older with stage I lung adenocarcinoma. The CDR3 runs from the conserved cysteine through the conserved F or W. D genes are given only for firm matches. Size is omitted from some rows. Given values are once, few, many or a class for expanded clones.

abundance: once
d_gene: NA
j_gene: TRBJ2-7
v_gene: TRBV5-6
CDR3nt: TGTGCCAGCCCCCCGACGGGCAGCGGGCAGTACTTC
CDR3aa: CASPPTGSGQYF

abundance: NA
d_gene: NA
j_gene: TRBJ1-1
v_gene: TRBV30
CDR3nt: TGTGCCTGGAGTGTACCAGTAAAGGTTGTGGGTACCAGCAACCCTATGAACACTGAAGCTTTCTTT
CDR3aa: CAWSVPVKVVGTSNPMNTEAFF

abundance: NA
d_gene: TRBD1
j_gene: TRBJ1-2
v_gene: TRBV29-1
CDR3nt: TGCAGCGTTGATGGGACAGGGCTTAACTATGGCTACACCTTC
CDR3aa: CSVDGTGLNYGYTF

abundance: NA
d_gene: NA
j_gene: TRBJ2-7
v_gene: TRBV10-3
CDR3nt: TGTGCCATCAGTTCGGACAGAAAGTCCTACGAGCAGTACTTC
CDR3aa: CAISSDRKSYEQYF

abundance: NA
d_gene: NA
j_gene: TRBJ2-5
v_gene: TRBV5-1
CDR3nt: TGCGCCAGCAGCTTGTCGGGAAAAGAGACCCAGTACTTC
CDR3aa: CASSLSGKETQYF

abundance: NA
d_gene: NA
j_gene: TRBJ1-2
v_gene: TRBV9
CDR3nt: TGTGCCAGCAGCGCTAGTCCGGGACACGGAAACTATGGCTACACCTTC
CDR3aa: CASSASPGHGNYGYTF

abundance: once
d_gene: NA
j_gene: TRBJ1-4
v_gene: TRBV6-1
CDR3nt: TGTGCCAGCAGTGACTTGTGGGACGTAGCTAATGAAAAACTGTTTTTT
CDR3aa: CASSDLWDVANEKLFF

abundance: NA
d_gene: TRBD1
j_gene: TRBJ2-5
v_gene: TRBV5-3
CDR3nt: TGTGCCAGAAGCTATACAGGGGGCGATGAGACCCAGTACTTC
CDR3aa: CARSYTGGDETQYF

abundance: NA
d_gene: TRBD1
j_gene: TRBJ1-2
v_gene: TRBV29-1
CDR3nt: TGCAGCGTCGGGGGGGGACTCGGGACAGGGCATGGCTACACCTTC
CDR3aa: CSVGGGLGTGHGYTF

abundance: NA
d_gene: NA
j_gene: TRBJ1-1
v_gene: TRBV9
CDR3nt: TGTGCCAGCAGCCCACAGGGACCCTTTGGGTCTGAAGCTTTCTTT
CDR3aa: CASSPQGPFGSEAFF

abundance: NA
d_gene: NA
j_gene: TRBJ2-6
v_gene: TRBV6-6
CDR3nt: TGTGCCAGCTGGAGTAAACCTGGGGCCAACGTCCTGACTTTC
CDR3aa: CASWSKPGANVLTF

abundance: NA
d_gene: NA
j_gene: TRBJ2-2
v_gene: TRBV19
CDR3nt: TGTGCCAGCGGGGGTAGCGCCCGAGACACCGGGGAGCTGTTTTTT
CDR3aa: CASGGSARDTGELFF

abundance: NA
d_gene: NA
j_gene: TRBJ2-1
v_gene: TRBV7-6
CDR3nt: TGTGCCAGCAGCTTGGGACATAAAGGATCCTACAATGAGCAGTTCTTC
CDR3aa: CASSLGHKGSYNEQFF